This record concerns one TCR beta chain sequence. The antigen is undetermined. Trimming cost V 0 bases and J 4 bases; bases outside gene matches: 10. The germline V gene encodes CDR1 LNHDA and CDR2 SQIVND (reference sequence). The CDR3 totals 18 residues. This entry comes from a study of glioma-infiltrating T cells after dendritic cell vaccination. Study-wide points: Few patients contributed both blood and tumor specimens.

Amplification used 60 V beta primers and 13 J beta primers. Using immunoSEQ multiplex PCR, the repertoire was profiled, and TCRdb retains in-frame clones only, with some absent. The sample lists fewer than 85,000 clones, 85% to 90% occurring once. This TCR came from a human donor with glioblastoma. The sample was blood, taken before dendritic cell vaccination. The chain is built from TRBV19 and TRBJ2-5, with 11 nucleotides matching TRBD2. The CDR3 sequence: CASSIDRKTSGSLETQYF. In nucleotides, the CDR3 is TGTGCCAGTAGTATAGATCGGAAAACTAGCGGGAGCCTAGAGACCCAGTACTTC.